The clone carrying this TCR beta chain was found a few times. TCRdb processed the RT-PCR reads anew with MiXCR; each CDR3 protein has one entry. This sample has 150,000 to 200,000 distinct CDR3 sequences; roughly 8.7% occur once, and the top ten carry 9.5% to 13%. These data come from a study of response to subunit inactivated influenza vaccine. This sequence was found in a man between 45 and 60 years old who received an inactivated influenza vaccine. Sequenced material: non-naive T cells sorted from PBMCs, taken on the day of vaccination.

The CDR3 DNA reads TGTGCCAGCAGTCCTAAGGGACTAGCGGAGACGACTCCTGGGGCCAACGTCCTGACTTTC. Its translation is CASSPKGLAETTPGANVLTF. V and J are TRBV27 and TRBJ2-6, with 11 bases aligning to TRBD2. Germline CDR1 reads MNHEY; CDR2 reads SMNVEV (reference sequence). CDR3 length equals 20 residues. V shed 5 bases, J shed 2 bases, and the junction held 14 bases outside the gene matches. The full variable domain, with the rest looked up from reference TRBV27 and TRBJ2-6, is EAQVTQNPRYLITVTGKKLTVTCSQNMNHEYMSWYRQDPGLGLRQIYYSMNVEVTDKGDVPEGYKVSRKEKRNFPLILESPSPNQTSLYFCASSPKGLAETTPGANVLTFGAGSRLTVL.